This T cell receptor beta chain was documented in a study of T cell responses to AZD1222 COVID-19 vaccine. Data came from immunoSEQ multiplex PCR; TCRdb stores just in-frame clones and leaves some out. The data show tens of thousands of clones, roughly 90% seen once. Trimming removed 6 bases from V and 0 bases from J, with 12 bases in between. This CDR3 is 14 amino acids long. Germline loops: CDR1 SGHRS, CDR2 YFSETQ. Sequences were derived from peripheral blood, sampled on day 0 of AZD1222 vaccination. J is TRBJ1-1 and V is TRBV5-1, with D perhaps matching TRBD1 (5 bases). The receptor comes from an adult in good health. The CDR3 sequence is CASNPGTVNTEAFF. Written as DNA, the CDR3 is TGCGCCAGCAATCCGGGGACCGTGAACACTGAAGCTTTCTTT.